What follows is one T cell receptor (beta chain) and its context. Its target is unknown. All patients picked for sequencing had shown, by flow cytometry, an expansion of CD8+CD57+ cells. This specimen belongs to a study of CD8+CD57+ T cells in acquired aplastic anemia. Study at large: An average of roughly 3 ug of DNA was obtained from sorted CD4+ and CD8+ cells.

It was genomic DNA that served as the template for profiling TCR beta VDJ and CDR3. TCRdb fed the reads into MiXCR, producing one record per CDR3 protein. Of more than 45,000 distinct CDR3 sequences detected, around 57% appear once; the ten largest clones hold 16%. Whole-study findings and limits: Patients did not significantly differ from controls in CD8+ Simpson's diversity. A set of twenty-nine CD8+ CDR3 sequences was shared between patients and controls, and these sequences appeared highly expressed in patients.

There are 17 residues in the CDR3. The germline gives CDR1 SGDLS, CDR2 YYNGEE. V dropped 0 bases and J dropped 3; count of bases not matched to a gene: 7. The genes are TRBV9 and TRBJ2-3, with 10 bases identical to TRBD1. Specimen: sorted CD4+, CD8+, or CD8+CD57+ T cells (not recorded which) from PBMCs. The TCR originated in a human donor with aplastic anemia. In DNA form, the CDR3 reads TGTGCCAGCAGCGTAGCCCCCGACAGGGGGCTAACAGATACGCAGTATTTT. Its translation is CASSVAPDRGLTDTQYF.